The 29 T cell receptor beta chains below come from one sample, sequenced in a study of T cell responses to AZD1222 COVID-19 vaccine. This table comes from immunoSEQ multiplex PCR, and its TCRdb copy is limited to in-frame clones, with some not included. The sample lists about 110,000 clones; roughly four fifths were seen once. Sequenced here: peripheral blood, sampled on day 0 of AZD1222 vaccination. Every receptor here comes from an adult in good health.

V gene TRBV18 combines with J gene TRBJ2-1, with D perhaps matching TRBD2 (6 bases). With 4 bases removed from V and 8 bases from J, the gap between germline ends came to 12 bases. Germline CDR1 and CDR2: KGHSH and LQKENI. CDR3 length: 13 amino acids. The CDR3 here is CASSRLESDEQFF. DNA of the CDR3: TGTGCCAGCTCACGACTAGAGAGCGATGAGCAGTTCTTC. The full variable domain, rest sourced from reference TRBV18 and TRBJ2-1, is NAGVMQNPRHLVRRRGQEARLRCSPMKGHSHVYWYRQLPEEGLKFMVYLQKENIIDESGMPKERFSAEFPKEGPSILRIQQVVRGDSAAYFCASSRLESDEQFFGPGTRLTVL.

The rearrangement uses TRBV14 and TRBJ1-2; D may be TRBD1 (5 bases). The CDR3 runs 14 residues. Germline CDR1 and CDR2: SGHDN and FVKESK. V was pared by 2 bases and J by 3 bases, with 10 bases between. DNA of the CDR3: TGTGCCAGCAGCCAACAAGGGGTTTACTATGGCTACACCTTC. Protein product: CASSQQGVYYGYTF.

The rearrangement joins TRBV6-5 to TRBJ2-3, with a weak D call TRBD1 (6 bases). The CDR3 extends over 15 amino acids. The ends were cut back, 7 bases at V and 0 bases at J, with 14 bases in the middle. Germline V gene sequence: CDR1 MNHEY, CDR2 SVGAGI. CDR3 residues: CASKQGFPSTDTQYF. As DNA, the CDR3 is TGTGCCAGCAAGCAGGGGTTTCCCAGCACAGATACGCAGTATTTT.

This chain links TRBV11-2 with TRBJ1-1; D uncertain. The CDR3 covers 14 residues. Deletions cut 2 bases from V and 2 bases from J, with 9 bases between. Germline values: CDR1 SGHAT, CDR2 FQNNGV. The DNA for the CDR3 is TGTGCCAGCAGCTTATACACAACTAACACTGAAGCTTTCTTT. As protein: CASSLYTTNTEAFF. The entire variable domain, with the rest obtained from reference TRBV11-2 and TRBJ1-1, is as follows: EAGVAQSPRYKIIEKRQSVAFWCNPISGHATLYWYQQILGQGPKLLIQFQNNGVVDDSQLPKDRFSAERLKGVDSTLKIQPAKLEDSAVYLCASSLYTTNTEAFFGQGTRLTVV.

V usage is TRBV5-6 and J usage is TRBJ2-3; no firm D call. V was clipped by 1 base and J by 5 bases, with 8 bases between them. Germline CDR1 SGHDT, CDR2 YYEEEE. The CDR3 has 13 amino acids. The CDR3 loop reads CASSLKVLDTQYF. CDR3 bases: TGTGCCAGCAGCTTGAAGGTGCTAGATACGCAGTATTTT.

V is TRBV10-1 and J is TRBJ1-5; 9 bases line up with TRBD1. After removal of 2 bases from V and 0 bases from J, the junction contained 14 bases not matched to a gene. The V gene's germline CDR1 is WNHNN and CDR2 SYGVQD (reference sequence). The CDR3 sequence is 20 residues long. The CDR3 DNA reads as TGCGCCAGCAGTGAGACGCTCCGGACAGGGGAGTACGATAGCAATCAGCCCCAGCATTTT. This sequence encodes CASSETLRTGEYDSNQPQHF.

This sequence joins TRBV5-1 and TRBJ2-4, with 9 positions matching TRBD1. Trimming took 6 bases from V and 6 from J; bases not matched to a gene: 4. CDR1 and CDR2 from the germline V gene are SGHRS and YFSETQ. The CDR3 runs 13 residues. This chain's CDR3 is CASTSGQGNIQYF. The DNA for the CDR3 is TGCGCCAGCACCTCGGGACAGGGAAACATTCAGTACTTC.

CDR3 sequence (DNA): TGTGCCAGAAGCTTGGGGGGGTCTTATAATTCACCCCTCCACTTT. Translating it yields CARSLGGSYNSPLHF. The V call is TRBV5-3, the J call TRBJ1-6; D may be TRBD1 (5 bases). TRBV5-3 is reported as an ORF; its role is uncertain. V dropped 0 bases and J dropped 4 bases, with 8 bases sitting between them. The CDR3 is 15 amino acids.

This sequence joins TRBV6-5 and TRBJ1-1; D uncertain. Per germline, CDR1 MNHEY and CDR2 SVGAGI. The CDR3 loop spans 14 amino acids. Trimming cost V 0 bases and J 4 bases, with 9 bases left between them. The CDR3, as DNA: TGTGCCAGCAGTTACTCGAGGGCCCGCACTGAAGCTTTCTTT. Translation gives CASSYSRARTEAFF.

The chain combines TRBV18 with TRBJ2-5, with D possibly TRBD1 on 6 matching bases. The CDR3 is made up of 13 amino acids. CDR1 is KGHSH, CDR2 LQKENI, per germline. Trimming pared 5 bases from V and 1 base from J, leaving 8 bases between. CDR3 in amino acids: CASSLDSQETQYF. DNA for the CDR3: TGTGCCAGCTCATTGGACAGCCAAGAGACCCAGTACTTC.

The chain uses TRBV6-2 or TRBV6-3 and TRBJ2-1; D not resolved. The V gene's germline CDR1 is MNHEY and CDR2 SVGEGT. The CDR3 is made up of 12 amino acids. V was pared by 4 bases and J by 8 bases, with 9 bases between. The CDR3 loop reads CASSFFGDEQFF. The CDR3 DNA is TGTGCCAGCAGTTTTTTTGGGGATGAGCAGTTCTTC.

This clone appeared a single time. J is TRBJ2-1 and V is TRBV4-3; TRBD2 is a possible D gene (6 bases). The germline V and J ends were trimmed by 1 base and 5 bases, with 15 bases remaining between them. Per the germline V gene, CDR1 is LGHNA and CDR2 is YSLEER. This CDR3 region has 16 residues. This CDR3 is CASSQASWGEHNEQFF. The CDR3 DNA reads TGCGCCAGCAGCCAAGCGAGCTGGGGGGAGCACAATGAGCAGTTCTTC.

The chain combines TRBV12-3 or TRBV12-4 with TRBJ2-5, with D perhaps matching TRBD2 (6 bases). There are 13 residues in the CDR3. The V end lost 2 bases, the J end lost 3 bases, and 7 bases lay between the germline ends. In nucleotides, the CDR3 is TGTGCCAGCAGTTTACGGAGGGAAGAGACCCAGTACTTC. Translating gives CASSLRREETQYF.

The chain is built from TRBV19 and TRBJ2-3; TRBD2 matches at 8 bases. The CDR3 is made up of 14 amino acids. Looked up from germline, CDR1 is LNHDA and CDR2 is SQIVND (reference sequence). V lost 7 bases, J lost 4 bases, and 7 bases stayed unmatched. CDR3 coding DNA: TGTGCCAGTAAGGCGGGGGGCATAGCAGATACGCAGTATTTT. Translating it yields CASKAGGIADTQYF.

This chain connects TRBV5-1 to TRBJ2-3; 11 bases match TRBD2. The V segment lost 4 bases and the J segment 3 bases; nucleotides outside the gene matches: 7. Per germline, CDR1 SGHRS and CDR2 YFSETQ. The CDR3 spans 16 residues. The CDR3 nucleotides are TGCGCCAGCAGCGCCAACCCTAGCGGGGGGACAGATACGCAGTATTTT. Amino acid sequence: CASSANPSGGTDTQYF.

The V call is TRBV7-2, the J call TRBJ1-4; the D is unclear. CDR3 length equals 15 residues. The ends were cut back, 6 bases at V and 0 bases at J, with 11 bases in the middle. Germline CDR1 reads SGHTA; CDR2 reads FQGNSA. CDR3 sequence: CASRFGPATNEKLFF. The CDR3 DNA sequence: TGTGCCAGCAGATTCGGGCCTGCAACTAATGAAAAACTGTTTTTT. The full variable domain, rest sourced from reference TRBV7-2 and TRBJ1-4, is GAGVSQSPSNKVTEKGKDVELRCDPISGHTALYWYRQSLGQGLEFLIYFQGNSAPDKSGLPSDRFSAERTGGSVSTLTIQRTQQEDSAVYLCASRFGPATNEKLFFGSGTQLSVL.

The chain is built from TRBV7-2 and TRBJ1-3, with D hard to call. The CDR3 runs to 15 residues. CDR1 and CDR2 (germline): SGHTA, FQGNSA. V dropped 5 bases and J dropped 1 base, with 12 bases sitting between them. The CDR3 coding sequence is TGTGCCAGCAGCGGAACGAGCATATCTGGAAACACCATATATTTT. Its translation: CASSGTSISGNTIYF.

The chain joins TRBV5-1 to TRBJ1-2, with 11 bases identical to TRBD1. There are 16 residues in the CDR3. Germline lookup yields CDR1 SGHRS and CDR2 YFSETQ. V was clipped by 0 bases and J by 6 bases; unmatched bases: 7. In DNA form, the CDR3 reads TGCGCCAGCAGCTTGGGGGACAGGGGGATAATGGATGGCTACACCTTC. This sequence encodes CASSLGDRGIMDGYTF.

The CDR3 coding sequence is TGTGCCAGCAGCCTCACCCCTCGGGCGGGGGCCACCGGGGAGCTGTTTTTT. This translates into CASSLTPRAGATGELFF. The chain is built from TRBV5-5 and TRBJ2-2, with D possibly being TRBD2 (7 bases). The germline V and J ends were trimmed by 4 bases and 4 bases, with 20 bases remaining between them. The CDR3 loop spans 17 amino acids. The germline V gene has CDR1 SGHKS and CDR2 YYEKEE (reference sequence).

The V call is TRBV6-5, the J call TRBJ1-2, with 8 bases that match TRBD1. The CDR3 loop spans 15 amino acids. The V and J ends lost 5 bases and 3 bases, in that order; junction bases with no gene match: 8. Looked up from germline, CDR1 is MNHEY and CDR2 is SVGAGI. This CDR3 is CASSSTRGRDYGYTF. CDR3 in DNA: TGTGCCAGCAGTAGCACCAGGGGGCGAGACTATGGCTACACCTTC.

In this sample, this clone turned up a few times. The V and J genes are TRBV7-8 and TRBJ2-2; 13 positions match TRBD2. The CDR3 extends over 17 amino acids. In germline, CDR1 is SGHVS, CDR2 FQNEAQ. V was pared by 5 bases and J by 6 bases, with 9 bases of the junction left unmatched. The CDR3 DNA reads TGTGCCAGCAGCCGGACTAGCGGGAGTGGTTTTGCCGGGGAGCTGTTTTTT. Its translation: CASSRTSGSGFAGELFF.

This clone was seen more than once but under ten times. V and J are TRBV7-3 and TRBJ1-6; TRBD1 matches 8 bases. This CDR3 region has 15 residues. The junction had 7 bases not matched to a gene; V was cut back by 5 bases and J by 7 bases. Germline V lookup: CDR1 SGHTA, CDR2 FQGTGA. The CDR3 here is CASSRGQGRNSPLHF. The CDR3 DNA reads TGTGCCAGCAGCCGCGGACAGGGCCGGAATTCACCCCTCCACTTT.

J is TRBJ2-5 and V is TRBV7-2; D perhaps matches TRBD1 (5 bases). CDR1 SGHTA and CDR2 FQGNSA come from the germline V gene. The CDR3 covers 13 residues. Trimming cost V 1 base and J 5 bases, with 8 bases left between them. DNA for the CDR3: TGTGCCAGCAGCTTAGACAGGTGGGAGACCCAGTACTTC. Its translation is CASSLDRWETQYF.

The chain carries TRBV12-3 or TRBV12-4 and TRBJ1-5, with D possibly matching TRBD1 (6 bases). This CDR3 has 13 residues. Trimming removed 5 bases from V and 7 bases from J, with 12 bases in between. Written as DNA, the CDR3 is TGTGCCAGCAGTCTAAGGACAGCGCAGCCCCAGCATTTT. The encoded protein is CASSLRTAQPQHF.

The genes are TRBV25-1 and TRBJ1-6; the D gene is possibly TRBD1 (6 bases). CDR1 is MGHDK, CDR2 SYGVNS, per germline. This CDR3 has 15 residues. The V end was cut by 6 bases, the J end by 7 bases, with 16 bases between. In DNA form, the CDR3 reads TGTGCCAGCAGAGCCACAGGGAGAGAGAATTCACCCCTCCACTTT. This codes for CASRATGRENSPLHF.

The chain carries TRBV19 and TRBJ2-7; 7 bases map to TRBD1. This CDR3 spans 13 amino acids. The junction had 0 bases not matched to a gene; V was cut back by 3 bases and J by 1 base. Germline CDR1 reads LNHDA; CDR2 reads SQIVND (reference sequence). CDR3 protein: CASSMGQSYEQYF. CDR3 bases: TGTGCCAGTAGTATGGGACAGTCCTACGAGCAGTACTTC.

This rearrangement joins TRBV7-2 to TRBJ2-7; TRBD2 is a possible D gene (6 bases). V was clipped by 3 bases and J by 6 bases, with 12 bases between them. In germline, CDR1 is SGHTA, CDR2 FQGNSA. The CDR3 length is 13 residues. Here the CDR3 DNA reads TGTGCCAGCAGCTTTACTAGCCCGGGCGAGCAGTACTTC. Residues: CASSFTSPGEQYF.

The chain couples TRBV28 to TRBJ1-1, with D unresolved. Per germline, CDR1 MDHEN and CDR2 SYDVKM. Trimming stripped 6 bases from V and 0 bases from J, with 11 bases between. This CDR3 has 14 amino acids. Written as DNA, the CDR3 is TGTGCCAGCAGACAACAGCTCATGAACACTGAAGCTTTCTTT. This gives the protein CASRQQLMNTEAFF.

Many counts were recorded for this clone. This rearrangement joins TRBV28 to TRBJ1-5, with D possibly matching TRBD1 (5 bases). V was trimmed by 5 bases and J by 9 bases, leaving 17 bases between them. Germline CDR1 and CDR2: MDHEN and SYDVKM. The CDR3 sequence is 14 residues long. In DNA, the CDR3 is TGTGCCAGCAGTCCGACCCGGGGGTCACGGCCCCAGCATTTT. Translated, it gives CASSPTRGSRPQHF.